The sequence of this TCR beta chain was determined in a study of OX40 agonist ivuxolimab in advanced cancers. Turning to the overall study: Ivuxolimab, which targeted the costimulatory receptor OX40 (CD134), was an agonistic, fully human IgG2 monoclonal antibody. Intravenous ivuxolimab was administered to patients every 2 weeks at six dose levels: 0.01, 0.1, 0.3, 1.5, 3 and 10 mg/kg. Of the approximately 53 patients in dose escalation, some 20 had hepatocellular carcinoma, roughly 15 had melanoma, 9 had renal cell carcinoma and 9 had head and neck cancer. A male proportion of 70% to 90% and a mean age of about 60 years, ranging from about 23 to 90, were recorded for the dose-escalation cohort. Prior anti-PD-1, anti-PD-L1 or anti-CTLA-4 therapy was permitted, and 30% to 50% of dose-escalation patients had received checkpoint inhibitors. Three dose-escalation patients achieved partial responses, one with hepatocellular carcinoma and two with cutaneous melanoma. The purpose of peripheral TCRbeta sequencing was to test whether ivuxolimab changed TCR sequence diversity and led to clonal T-cell expansion. The monotherapy dose-escalation portion (N = 52 patients) of the phase I ivuxolimab trial is reported in the paper.

Patients with a history of autoimmune disease or receiving systemic immunosuppression were excluded from the trial. Peripheral blood for TCR sequencing was drawn from every dose cohort at baseline, at cycle 4 day 1 and at cycle 7 day 1. The samples were taken from a phase I, first-in-human, multicenter, open-label dose-escalation trial of ivuxolimab. The trial enrolled adults with locally advanced or metastatic head and neck squamous cell, hepatocellular, melanoma or renal cell carcinoma. Before TCR sequencing, CD4+ and CD8+ T cells were separately sorted from peripheral blood. This clone occurred once. It has no known antigen specificity. Base-call qualities are not available, and no considerably larger clone is one nucleotide away. Here is what the overall study found, with its caveats: After ivuxolimab, more expanded clones were found on average in CD8+ T cells than in CD4+ T cells. In the 0.1-3.0 mg/kg groups, partial responders were among the patients with the lowest normalized peripheral clonal expansion, particularly in CD8+ T cells. Low levels of normalized T-cell clonal expansion were also seen in some nonresponding patients. At doses of 0.1 to 3.0 mg/kg, clonal expansion of both CD4+ and CD8+ blood T cells was observed from baseline to week 6. The antigen specificity of the clonally expanded peripheral T cells was not determined.

Compared with germline, V lacks 10 bases and J lacks 6 bases; bases without a gene match: 5. CDR1 and CDR2 are drawn from the germline V gene: ENHRY, SYGVKD. Including cysteine and phenylalanine, the CDR3 has 12 amino acids. Solely the CDR3 DNA is kept, with 36 bases framed from the first base. To sequence the TCRbeta CDR3 region, genomic DNA was isolated from the sorted cells. The immunoSEQ Assay was used to sequence the TCRbeta CDR3 regions. TCRdb re-hosts the immuneACCESS table, in-frame sequences only. Its copies lack some clones; in the studies checked, an unresolved V gene accounts for under half of them, and the cause for the rest is not known. For this sample the table gives 55,000 to 85,000 clones, of which around 93% were detected only once. The ten largest clones represent about 0.31% of the sample.

The chain is encoded by TRBV10-3 joined to TRBJ2-2; 7 central bases correspond to TRBD2. The sequence derives from an adult with an advanced solid tumor such as melanoma, head and neck, liver or kidney cancer. Sequencing used CD4+ or CD8+ T cells sorted from blood, obtained in a trial of the OX40 agonist ivuxolimab. The DNA sequence follows: TGTGCCACGGGAGGTGTATCCGGGGAGCTGTTTTTT. This sequence encodes CATGGVSGELFF.